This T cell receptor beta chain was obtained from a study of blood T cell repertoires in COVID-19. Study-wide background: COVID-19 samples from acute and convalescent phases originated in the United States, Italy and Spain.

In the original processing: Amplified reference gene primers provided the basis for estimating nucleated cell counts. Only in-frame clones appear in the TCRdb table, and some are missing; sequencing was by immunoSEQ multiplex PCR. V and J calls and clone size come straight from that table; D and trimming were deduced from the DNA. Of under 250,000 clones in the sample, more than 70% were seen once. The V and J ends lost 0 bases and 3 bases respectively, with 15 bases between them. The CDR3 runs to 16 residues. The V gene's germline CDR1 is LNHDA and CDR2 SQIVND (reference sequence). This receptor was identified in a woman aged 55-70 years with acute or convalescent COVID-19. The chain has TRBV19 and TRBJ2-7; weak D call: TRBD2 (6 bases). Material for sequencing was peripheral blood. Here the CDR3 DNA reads TGTGCCAGTAGTATAGATCTCGGGGGAAGTGTCTACGAGCAGTACTTC. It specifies CASSIDLGGSVYEQYF.